This TCR beta chain appears in the sequencing data of a study of blood T cell repertoires in COVID-19. Study-wide background: COVID-19 samples, acute and convalescent, were from the United States, Italy and Spain. T cells, B-cell-depleted T cells, or PBMCs provided the cDNA or gDNA that served as material.

J gave up 3 bases and V 6 bases, and 3 bases lay outside the gene matches. The CDR3 consists of 14 residues. CDR1 LGHNA and CDR2 YSLEER come from the germline V gene. This clone was observed a handful of times. TCRdb's copy holds only in-frame clones and misses some; the assay was immunoSEQ multiplex PCR. The table includes about 200,000 clones, approximately 80% detected once. Sequencing used peripheral blood. This chain connects TRBV4-3 to TRBJ2-2; 8 positions agree with TRBD1. The sequence came from a woman over 75 with acute or convalescent COVID-19. The CDR3 bases are TGCGCCAGCAGACAGGGGGAGCACACCGGGGAGCTGTTTTTT. It codes for CASRQGEHTGELFF.